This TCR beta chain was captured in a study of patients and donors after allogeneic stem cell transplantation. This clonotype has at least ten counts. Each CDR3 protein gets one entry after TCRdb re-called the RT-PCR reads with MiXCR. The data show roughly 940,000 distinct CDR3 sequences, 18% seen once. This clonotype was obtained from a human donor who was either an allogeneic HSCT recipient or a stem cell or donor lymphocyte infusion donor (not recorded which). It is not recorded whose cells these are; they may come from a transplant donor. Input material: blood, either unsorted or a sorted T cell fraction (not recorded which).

Written as DNA, the CDR3 is TGCAGTGCTAGGGGGGACGGGAACTATGGCTACACCTTC. Protein: CSARGDGNYGYTF. V gene TRBV20-1 combines with J gene TRBJ1-2; D perhaps matches TRBD1 (5 bases). The CDR3 loop spans 13 amino acids. Trimming removed 3 bases at V and 2 bases at J, with 10 bases between. Germline CDR1 reads DFQATT; CDR2 reads SNEGSKA (reference sequence).